A selection of T cell receptor beta chains follows, all from one sample in a study of blood T cell repertoires in COVID-19. This table comes from immunoSEQ multiplex PCR, and its TCRdb copy is limited to in-frame clones, with some not included. The table lists approximately 60,000 clones, under 85% of them singletons, with roughly 3.2% in the top ten. The material sequenced was peripheral blood. The receptor set was obtained from a man aged 55 to 70 with acute or convalescent COVID-19. Both conserved end residues are part of each CDR3. Rows may omit the clone size; those that give it use once, few, many or a size class.

v_gene | abundance | CDR3aa
TRBV27 | few | CASRVASGNTIYF
TRBV27 | - | CASSFDRSYEQYF
TRBV27 | - | CASSYGAGDQPQHF
TRBV6-5 | - | CASRYLSGDYGYTF
TRBV9 | - | CASSPTSGGFTDTQYF
TRBV18 | once | CASSPWKRGDQETQYF
TRBV4-1 | - | CASSQDPRPTDTQYF
TRBV5-1 | - | CASSMGQGAPNYGYTF
TRBV11-2 | - | CAGSLVYGGRYEQYF
TRBV6-5 | - | CASSVHRGSLYEQYF
TRBV24-1 | once | CATSDPDRVGGYTF
TRBV4-1 | - | CASSSGQGGYEQYF
TRBV5-4 | - | CASSGLGIADTQYF
TRBV7-2 | - | CASSMDRNTEAFF
TRBV18 | - | CASSADRNQPQHF
TRBV27 | - | CASSSGGPFWYF
TRBV18 | - | CASSPARTNNYGYTF
TRBV7-9 | - | CASSLNTAAGGYTF
TRBV5-5 | - | CASSWEGRGEAFF
TRBV7-3 | - | CASSFRMGAGEQFF
TRBV30 | - | CAWSPAGKQYSPLHF
TRBV14 | - | CASSQEGLTGYQETQYF
TRBV19 | few | CASQGGPGGLGYTF
TRBV5-1 | few | CASRQGANNEQFF
TRBV18 | - | CASSGQINQPQHF
TRBV5-8 | once | CASSLEAGANVLTF
TRBV27 | few | CASSLSAWVRGLSSYNSPLHF
TRBV15 | - | CATSRDRTDNEQFF
TRBV2 | - | CASIKFGGNSVNTEAFF
TRBV4-1 | - | CASTQRTDSNSPLHF
TRBV4-1 | - | CASSQGWGDTEAFF
TRBV18 | - | CASSPRGNQPQHF
TRBV6-5 | - | CASSSLLEAKNIQYF
TRBV6-1 | - | CASSEGTGRWKLFF
TRBV4-1 | few | CASSQDWASGGGSRNEQFF
TRBV7-2 | - | CASSPSRAQGGTQYF
TRBV7-9 | - | CASSSGQGLFGYTF
TRBV2 | once | CASSELGDMTQYF
TRBV28 | - | CASSRPATRLGEAFF
TRBV29-1 | few | CSVEGGQGAGVGYEQYF
TRBV19 | - | CASSAGGSLTYEQYF
TRBV6-5 | - | CASSYRGGGSEKLFF
TRBV5-1 | medium-sized | CASSASGGDYGYTF
TRBV5-5 | - | CASSLYAEETQYF
TRBV4-1 | many | CASSTGTGTGELFF
TRBV7-2 | few | CASSLALGSRNRGSGTIYF
TRBV5-1 | - | CASSPTGDSNQPQHF
TRBV25-1 | - | CASQGLGLPSGANVLTF
TRBV19 | - | CASTETGGYLEAFF
TRBV6-6 | once | CASSWDRAADTQYF
TRBV7-3 | - | CASSLRRTGELFF
TRBV7-2 | - | CASSLDGGSYGYTF
TRBV6-5 | once | CAVKDSISGNTIYF